The clone carrying this T cell receptor (beta chain) was observed a handful of times. Its antigen remains unknown. Sample time point: 4-8 weeks after completion of therapy. Patients were solid-organ transplant recipients with drug-resistant or recurrent cytomegalovirus. Assay used: immunoSEQ multiplex PCR; TCRdb lists only in-frame clones, some missing. Of a few thousand clones listed, roughly 70% were seen once; the top ten hold approximately 30%. These data are taken from a study of T cell therapy after organ transplantation. About the research overall: Expansion used a peptide pool of 30 HLA class I and II CMV epitopes. 4 to 8 weeks after therapy completion, short-term post-therapy blood was collected. Overall study results and limits: Post-therapy reconstitution appeared to include transferred and endogenous clonotypes.

The CDR3 sequence is 13 residues long. Germline V gene sequence: CDR1 LNHDA, CDR2 SQIVND (reference sequence). V lost 4 bases and J lost 2, with 9 bases in between. The receptor was derived from a human patient who had received a solid organ transplant and had CMV disease. Some of these T cells may belong to the graft donor. The chain carries TRBV19 and TRBJ2-7; no clear D gene. The material sequenced was CD8+ T cells from blood, taken after autologous CMV-specific T cell therapy. For the CDR3, the DNA is TGTGCCAGTAGTACCGAAGGAGCCTACGAGCAGTACTTC. It is translated as CASSTEGAYEQYF. Together with reference TRBV19 and TRBJ2-7, the CDR3 gives the full variable domain: DGGITQSPKYLFRKEGQNVTLSCEQNLNHDAMYWYRQDPGQGLRLIYYSQIVNDFQKGDIAEGYSVSREKKESFPLTVTSAQKNPTAFYLCASSTEGAYEQYFGPGTRLTVT.